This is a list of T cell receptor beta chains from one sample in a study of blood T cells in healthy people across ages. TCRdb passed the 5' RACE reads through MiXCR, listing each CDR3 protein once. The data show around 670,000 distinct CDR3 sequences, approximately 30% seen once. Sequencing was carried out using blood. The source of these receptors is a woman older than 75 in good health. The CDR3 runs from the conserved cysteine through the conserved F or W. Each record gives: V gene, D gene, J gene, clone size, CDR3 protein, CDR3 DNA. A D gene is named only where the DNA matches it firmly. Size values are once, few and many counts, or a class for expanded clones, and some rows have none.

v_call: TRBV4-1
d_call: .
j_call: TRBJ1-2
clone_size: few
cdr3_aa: CASSQGQVSDDGYTF
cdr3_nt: TGCGCCAGCAGCCAAGGACAGGTCTCAGACGATGGCTACACCTTC

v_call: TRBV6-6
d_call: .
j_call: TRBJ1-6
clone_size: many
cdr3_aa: CASSYDRRHNSPLHF
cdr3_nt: TGTGCCAGCAGTTATGACAGACGACATAATTCACCCCTCCACTTT

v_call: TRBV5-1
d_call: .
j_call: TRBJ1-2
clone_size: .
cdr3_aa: CASSSGNYGYTF
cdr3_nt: TGCGCCAGCAGCTCAGGGAACTATGGCTACACCTTC

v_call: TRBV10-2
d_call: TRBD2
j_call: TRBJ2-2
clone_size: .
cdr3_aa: CASSESRRASGGANTGELFF
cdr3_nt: TGCGCCAGCAGTGAGTCCAGGAGGGCTAGCGGGGGCGCGAACACCGGGGAGCTGTTTTTT

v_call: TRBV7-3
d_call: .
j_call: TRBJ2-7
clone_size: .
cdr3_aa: CASSATPYIEQYF
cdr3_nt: TGTGCCAGCAGCGCAACCCCCTACATCGAGCAGTACTTC

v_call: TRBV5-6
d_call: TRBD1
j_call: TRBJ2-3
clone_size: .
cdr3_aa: CASNPTGVITNTQYF
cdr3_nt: TGTGCCAGCAACCCGACAGGGGTCATCACAAATACGCAGTATTTT

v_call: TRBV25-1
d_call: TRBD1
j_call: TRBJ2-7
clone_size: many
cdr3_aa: CASRGTGGSYEQYF
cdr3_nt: TGTGCCAGCAGGGGGACAGGGGGCTCCTACGAGCAGTACTTC

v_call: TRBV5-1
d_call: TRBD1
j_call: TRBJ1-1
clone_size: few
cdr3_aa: CASSLEGNRGVMNTEAFF
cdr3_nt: TGCGCCAGCAGCTTGGAAGGGAACAGGGGGGTTATGAACACTGAAGCTTTCTTT

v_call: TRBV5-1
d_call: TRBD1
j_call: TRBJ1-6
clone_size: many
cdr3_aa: CASSLIQGNSPLHF
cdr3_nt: TGCGCCAGCAGCTTGATACAGGGGAATTCACCCCTCCACTTT

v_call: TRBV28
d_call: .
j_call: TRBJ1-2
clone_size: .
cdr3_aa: CASSSNFYGYTF
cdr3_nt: TGTGCCAGCAGTTCGAACTTCTATGGCTACACCTTC

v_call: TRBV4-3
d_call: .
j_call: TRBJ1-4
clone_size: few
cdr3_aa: CASSQDSSTNEKLFF
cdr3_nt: TGCGCCAGCAGCCAGGACAGTTCAACTAATGAAAAACTGTTTTTT

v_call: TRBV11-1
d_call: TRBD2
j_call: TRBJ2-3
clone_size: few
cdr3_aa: CASSSPPGGTDTQYF
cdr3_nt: TGTGCCAGCAGCTCACCCCCGGGGGGGACAGATACGCAGTATTTT

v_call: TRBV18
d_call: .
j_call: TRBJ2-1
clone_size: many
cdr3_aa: CASSPGAGQNEQFF
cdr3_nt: TGTGCCAGCTCACCAGGGGCAGGTCAGAATGAGCAGTTCTTC

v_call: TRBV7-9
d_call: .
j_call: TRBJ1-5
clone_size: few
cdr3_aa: CASSRSGGGLSAAQPQHF
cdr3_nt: TGTGCCAGCAGCCGCTCTGGGGGCGGGTTATCGGCGGCTCAGCCCCAGCATTTT

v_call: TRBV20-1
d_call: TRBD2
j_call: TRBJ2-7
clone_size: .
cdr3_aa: CSALQGSGRASDYEQYF
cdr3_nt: TGCAGTGCCCTCCAGGGTAGCGGGAGGGCCTCTGACTACGAGCAGTACTTC

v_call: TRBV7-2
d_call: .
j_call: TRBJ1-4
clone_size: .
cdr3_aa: CASSLSGVPGKLFF
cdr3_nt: TGTGCCAGCAGCCTCTCCGGGGTCCCAGGGAAACTGTTTTTT